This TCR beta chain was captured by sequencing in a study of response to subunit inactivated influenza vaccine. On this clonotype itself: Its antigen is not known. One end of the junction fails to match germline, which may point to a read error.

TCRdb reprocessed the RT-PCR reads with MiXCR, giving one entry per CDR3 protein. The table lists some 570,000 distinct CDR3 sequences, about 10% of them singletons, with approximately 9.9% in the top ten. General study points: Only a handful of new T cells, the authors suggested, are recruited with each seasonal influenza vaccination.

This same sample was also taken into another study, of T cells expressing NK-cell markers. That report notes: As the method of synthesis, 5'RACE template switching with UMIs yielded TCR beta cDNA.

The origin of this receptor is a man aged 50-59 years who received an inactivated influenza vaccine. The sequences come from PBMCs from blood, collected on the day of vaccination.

The CDR3 DNA follows: TGTGCCACCAGACAGGGATTAGGCACTCAAGCTTTCTTT. It codes for CATRQGLGTQAFF. The V call is TRBV24-1, the J call TRBJ1-1, with D maybe TRBD1 (6 bases). The CDR3 spans 13 residues. Germline CDR1 and CDR2: KGHDR and SFDVKD.